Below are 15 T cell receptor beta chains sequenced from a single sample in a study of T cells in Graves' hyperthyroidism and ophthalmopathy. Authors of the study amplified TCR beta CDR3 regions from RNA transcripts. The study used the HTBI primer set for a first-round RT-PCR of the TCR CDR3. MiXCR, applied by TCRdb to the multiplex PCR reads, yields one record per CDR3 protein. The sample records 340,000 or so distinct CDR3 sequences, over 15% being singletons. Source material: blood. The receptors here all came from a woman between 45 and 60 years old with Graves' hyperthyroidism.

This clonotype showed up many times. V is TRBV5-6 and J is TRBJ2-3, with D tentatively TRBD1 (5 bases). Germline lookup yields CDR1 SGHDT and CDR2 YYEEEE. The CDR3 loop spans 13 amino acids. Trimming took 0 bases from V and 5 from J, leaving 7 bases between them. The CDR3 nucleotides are TGTGCCAGCAGCTTGGCCAGGGAAGATACGCAGTATTTT. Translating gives CASSLAREDTQYF.

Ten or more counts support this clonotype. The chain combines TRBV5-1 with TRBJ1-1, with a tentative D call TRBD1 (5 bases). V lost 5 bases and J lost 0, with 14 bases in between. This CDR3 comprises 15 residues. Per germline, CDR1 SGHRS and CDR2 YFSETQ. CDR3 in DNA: TGCGCCAGCAGGGAGTTTCAGGGCATGAACACTGAAGCTTTCTTT. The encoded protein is CASREFQGMNTEAFF.

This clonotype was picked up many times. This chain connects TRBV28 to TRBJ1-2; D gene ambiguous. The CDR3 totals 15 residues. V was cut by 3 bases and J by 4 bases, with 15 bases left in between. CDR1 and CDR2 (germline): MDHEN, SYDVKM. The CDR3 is CASSFSPRAGYGYTF. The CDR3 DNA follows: TGTGCCAGCAGTTTTAGTCCCCGGGCAGGCTATGGCTACACCTTC.

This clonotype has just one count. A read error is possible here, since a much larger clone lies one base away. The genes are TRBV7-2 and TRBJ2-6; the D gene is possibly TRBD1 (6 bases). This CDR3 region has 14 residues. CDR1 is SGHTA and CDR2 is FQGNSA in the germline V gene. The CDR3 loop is CASSQGSGTNVLTF. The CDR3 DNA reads TGTGCCAGCAGTCAGGGGTCTGGGACCAACGTCCTGACTTTC.

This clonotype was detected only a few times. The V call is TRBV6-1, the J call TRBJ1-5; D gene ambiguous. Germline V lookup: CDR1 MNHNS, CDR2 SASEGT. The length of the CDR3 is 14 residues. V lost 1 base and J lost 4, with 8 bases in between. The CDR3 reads CASSEGSWNQPQHF. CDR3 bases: TGTGCCAGCAGTGAAGGGAGCTGGAATCAGCCCCAGCATTTT.

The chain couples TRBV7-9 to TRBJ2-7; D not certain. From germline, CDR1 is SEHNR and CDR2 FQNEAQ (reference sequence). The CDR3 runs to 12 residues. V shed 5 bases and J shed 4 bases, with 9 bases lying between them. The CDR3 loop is CASSAVGYEQYF. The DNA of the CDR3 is TGTGCCAGCAGCGCAGTGGGTTACGAGCAGTACTTC.

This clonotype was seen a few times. The CDR3 region is CAISGTSGGHNEQFF. The CDR3, as DNA: TGTGCCATCAGTGGGACTAGCGGGGGCCACAATGAGCAGTTCTTC. The rearrangement uses TRBV10-3 and TRBJ2-1; 13 bases fit TRBD2. V lost 4 bases to trimming and J lost 5 bases; unmatched junction nucleotides: 2. The CDR3 runs 15 residues. Germline values: CDR1 ENHRY, CDR2 SYGVKD.

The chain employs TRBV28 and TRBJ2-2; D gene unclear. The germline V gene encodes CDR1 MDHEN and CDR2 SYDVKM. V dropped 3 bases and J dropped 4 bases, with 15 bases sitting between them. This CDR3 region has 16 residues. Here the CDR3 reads CASSLDPLDSTGELFF. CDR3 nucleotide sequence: TGTGCCAGCAGTTTGGACCCGTTAGATTCCACCGGGGAGCTGTTTTTT.

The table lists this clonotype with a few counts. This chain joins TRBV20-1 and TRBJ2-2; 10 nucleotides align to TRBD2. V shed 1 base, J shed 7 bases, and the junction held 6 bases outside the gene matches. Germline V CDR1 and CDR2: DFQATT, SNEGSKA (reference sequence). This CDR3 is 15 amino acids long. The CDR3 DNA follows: TGCAGTGCTAGAGGGAGCGGGAGGGCCGTCGGGGAGCTGTTTTTT. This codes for CSARGSGRAVGELFF.

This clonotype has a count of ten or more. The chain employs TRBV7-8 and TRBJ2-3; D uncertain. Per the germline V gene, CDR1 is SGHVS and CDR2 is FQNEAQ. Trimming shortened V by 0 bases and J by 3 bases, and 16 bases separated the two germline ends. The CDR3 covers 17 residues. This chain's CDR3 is CASSLATAQWVTDTQYF. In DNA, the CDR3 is TGTGCCAGCAGCTTAGCTACGGCCCAGTGGGTGACAGATACGCAGTATTTT.

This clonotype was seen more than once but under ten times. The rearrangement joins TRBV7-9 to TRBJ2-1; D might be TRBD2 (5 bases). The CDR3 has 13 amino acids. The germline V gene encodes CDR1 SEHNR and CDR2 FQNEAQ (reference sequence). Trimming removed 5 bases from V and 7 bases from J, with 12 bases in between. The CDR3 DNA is TGTGCCAGCAGCGGGAGCGAATCAAATGAGCAGTTCTTC. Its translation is CASSGSESNEQFF.

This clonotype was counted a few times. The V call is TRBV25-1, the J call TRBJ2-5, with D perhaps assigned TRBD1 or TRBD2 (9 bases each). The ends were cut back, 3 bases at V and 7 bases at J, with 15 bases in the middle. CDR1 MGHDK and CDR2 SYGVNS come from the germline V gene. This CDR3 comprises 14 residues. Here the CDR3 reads CASSDLAGQGTQYF. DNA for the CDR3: TGTGCCAGCAGTGATCTAGCGGGACAGGGGACCCAGTACTTC.

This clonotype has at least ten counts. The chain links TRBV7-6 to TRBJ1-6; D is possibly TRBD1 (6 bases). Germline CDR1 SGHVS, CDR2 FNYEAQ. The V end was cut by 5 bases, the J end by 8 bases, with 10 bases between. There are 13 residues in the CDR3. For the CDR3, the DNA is TGTGCCAGCAGCCCGCGACAGGATTCACCCCTCCACTTT. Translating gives CASSPRQDSPLHF. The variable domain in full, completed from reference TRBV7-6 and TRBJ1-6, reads GAGVSQSPRYKVTKRGQDVALRCDPISGHVSLYWYRQALGQGPEFLTYFNYEAQQDKSGLPNDRFSAERPEGSISTLTIQRTEQRDSAMYRCASSPRQDSPLHFGNGTRLTVT.

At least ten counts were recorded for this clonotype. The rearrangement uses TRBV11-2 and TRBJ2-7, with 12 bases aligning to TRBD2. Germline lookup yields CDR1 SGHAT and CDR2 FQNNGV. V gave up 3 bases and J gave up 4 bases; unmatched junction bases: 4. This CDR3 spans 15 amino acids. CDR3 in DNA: TGTGCCAGCAGCTTTGGGACTAGCGGGCAATACGAGCAGTACGTC. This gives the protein CASSFGTSGQYEQYV.

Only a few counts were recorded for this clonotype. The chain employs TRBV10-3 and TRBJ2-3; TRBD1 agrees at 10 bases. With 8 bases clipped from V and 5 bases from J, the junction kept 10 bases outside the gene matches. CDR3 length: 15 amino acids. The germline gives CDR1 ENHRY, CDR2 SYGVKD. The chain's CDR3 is CAIDSGTGDIDTQYF. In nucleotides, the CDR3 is TGTGCCATCGATTCCGGGACAGGGGACATAGATACGCAGTATTTT.